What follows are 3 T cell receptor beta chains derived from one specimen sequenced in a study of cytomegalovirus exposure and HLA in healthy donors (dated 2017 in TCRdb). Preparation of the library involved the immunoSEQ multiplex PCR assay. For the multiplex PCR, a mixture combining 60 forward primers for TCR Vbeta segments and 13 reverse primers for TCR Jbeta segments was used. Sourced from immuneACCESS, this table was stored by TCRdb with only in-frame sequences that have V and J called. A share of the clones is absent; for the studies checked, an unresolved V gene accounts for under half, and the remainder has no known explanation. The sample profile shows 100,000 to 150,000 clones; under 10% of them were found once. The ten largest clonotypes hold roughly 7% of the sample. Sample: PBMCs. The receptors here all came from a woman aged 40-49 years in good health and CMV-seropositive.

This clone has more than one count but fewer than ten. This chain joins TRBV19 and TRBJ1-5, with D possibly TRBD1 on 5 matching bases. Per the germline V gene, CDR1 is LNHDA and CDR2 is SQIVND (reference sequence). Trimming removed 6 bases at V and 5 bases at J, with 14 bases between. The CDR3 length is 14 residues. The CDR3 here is CASREGRGDQPQHF. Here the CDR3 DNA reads TGTGCCAGTAGAGAGGGGCGCGGGGATCAGCCCCAGCATTTT.

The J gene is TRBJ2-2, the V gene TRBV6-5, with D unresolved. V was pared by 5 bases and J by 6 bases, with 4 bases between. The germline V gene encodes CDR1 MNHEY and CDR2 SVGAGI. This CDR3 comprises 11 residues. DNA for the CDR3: TGTGCCAGCAGTAGCCCCGGGGAGCTGTTTTTT. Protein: CASSSPGELFF.

The CDR3 DNA follows: TGCGCCAGCAGCTTGCCAGGGATAGATACGCAGTATTTT. It translates to CASSLPGIDTQYF. The chain recombines TRBV5-1 with TRBJ2-3; D might be TRBD1 (5 bases). Trimming left V 1 base short and J 5 bases short, with 8 bases between. This CDR3 is 13 amino acids long. The germline V gene has CDR1 SGHRS and CDR2 YFSETQ.